This is a list of T cell receptor beta chains from one sample in a study of T cell changes during pregnancy in multiple sclerosis. TCRdb's table, derived via immunoSEQ multiplex PCR, lists solely in-frame clones and lacks some. The data contain about 70,000 clones, about 93% of them singletons. Sample: CD4+ T cells from peripheral blood mononuclear cells, taken after pregnancy. These receptors all come from a female donor with multiple sclerosis, enrolled in a pregnancy study. CDR3s include the opening cysteine and the closing phenylalanine or tryptophan. D genes are given only for firm matches. Size is stated for part of the rows, as once, few or many counts, or as a class when the clone is expanded.

>TRBJ2-7|-|TRBD1|TRBV11-1
CASSLEGQGAYEQYF
TGTGCCAGCAGCCTTGAAGGACAGGGGGCCTACGAGCAGTACTTC
>TRBJ2-1|-|TRBD2|TRBV11-2
CASSSIAGGRVYNEQFF
TGTGCCAGCAGCTCGATAGCGGGGGGGCGAGTATACAATGAGCAGTTCTTC
>TRBJ1-4|few|-|TRBV6-1
CASSVDIHEKLFF
TGTGCCAGCAGTGTGGACATACATGAAAAACTGTTTTTT
>TRBJ2-7|-|-|TRBV5-1
CASSLAGGGQTYEQYF
TGCGCCAGCAGCTTGGCCGGGGGGGGACAGACCTACGAGCAGTACTTC
>TRBJ1-1|once|TRBD1|TRBV9
CASSVGQGAPNTEAFF
TGTGCCAGCAGCGTAGGACAGGGGGCCCCGAACACTGAAGCTTTCTTT
>TRBJ2-1|-|-|TRBV4-2
CASSQEWSGGYNEQFF
TGTGCCAGCAGCCAAGAATGGAGCGGAGGTTACAATGAGCAGTTCTTC
>TRBJ2-2|-|-|TRBV7-2
CASSSGVITGELFF
TGTGCCAGCAGCTCGGGAGTGATCACCGGGGAGCTGTTTTTT
>TRBJ1-2|-|-|TRBV5-1
CASSLEQEGGYTF
TGCGCCAGCAGCTTGGAACAGGAGGGCGGCTACACCTTC
>TRBJ2-5|-|TRBD2|TRBV4-1
CASSPITSGKETQYF
TGCGCCAGCAGCCCAATAACTAGCGGAAAAGAGACCCAGTACTTC
>TRBJ1-5|-|-|TRBV6-5
CASSDAGPRAQHF
TGTGCCAGCAGCGACGCGGGGCCCCGGGCCCAGCATTTT
>TRBJ2-6|-|-|TRBV19
CASSVERTGANVLTF
TGTGCCAGTAGTGTAGAAAGAACAGGGGCCAACGTCCTGACTTTC
>TRBJ1-1|-|-|TRBV27
CASSLGQGRGNTEAFF
TGTGCCAGCAGTTTGGGTCAGGGGAGAGGGAACACTGAAGCTTTCTTT
>TRBJ1-4|-|-|TRBV5-6
CASSLAGHRAGELFF
TGTGCCAGCAGCTTGGCCGGACATCGTGCGGGGGAACTGTTTTTT
>TRBJ1-6|-|TRBD1|TRBV15
CATSRATGVVYSPLHF
TGTGCCACCAGCAGAGCGACAGGGGTAGTTTATTCACCCCTCCACTTT
>TRBJ1-2|-|-|TRBV10-3
CAIKGDGYTF
TGTGCCATCAAGGGGGATGGCTACACCTTC
>TRBJ2-3|-|TRBD2|TRBV5-6
CASSFERGGADTQYF
TGTGCCAGCAGCTTCGAGCGGGGGGGTGCAGATACGCAGTATTTT
>TRBJ2-7|-|-|TRBV6-5
CASSSHLSPYEQYF
TGTGCCAGCAGTTCCCACCTGAGCCCCTACGAGCAGTACTTC
>TRBJ1-1|-|-|TRBV29-1
CSVPGPVNTEAFF
TGCAGCGTTCCGGGTCCAGTGAACACTGAAGCTTTCTTT
>TRBJ2-3|-|-|TRBV9
CASSVGRAGSQYF
TGTGCCAGCAGCGTAGGGAGGGCGGGTTCGCAGTATTTT
>TRBJ2-7|-|-|TRBV27
CASGNYEQYF
TGTGCCAGCGGTAATTACGAGCAGTACTTC
>TRBJ2-5|-|-|TRBV11-3
CASSLGGPGLAETQYF
TGTGCCAGCAGCTTAGGGGGGCCGGGGTTGGCGGAGACCCAGTACTTC
>TRBJ2-7|-|TRBD2|TRBV6-1
CASRSRGGISYEQYF
TGTGCCAGCAGGTCTCGCGGGGGGATTTCCTACGAGCAGTACTTC
>TRBJ1-1|-|-|TRBV5-1
CASSLYGKDRGAILPNTEAFF
TGCGCCAGCAGCTTATATGGGAAAGATCGGGGGGCAATTTTACCGAACACTGAAGCTTTCTTT
>TRBJ2-1|-|TRBD2|TRBV7-7
CASSSARTSGYNEQFF
TGTGCCAGCAGCTCTGCCAGGACTAGCGGCTACAATGAGCAGTTCTTC
>TRBJ1-1|-|TRBD1|TRBV29-1
CSGGQGYSEAFF
TGCAGCGGAGGACAGGGATACTCTGAAGCTTTCTTT
>TRBJ1-3|-|-|TRBV2
CASSVRHANSGNTIYF
TGTGCCAGCAGTGTGAGACACGCGAACTCTGGAAACACCATATATTTT
>TRBJ1-1|-|TRBD1|TRBV2
CASSVRTGGNTEAFF
TGTGCCAGCAGTGTCCGGACAGGTGGGAACACTGAAGCTTTCTTT
>TRBJ2-7|once|TRBD1|TRBV5-1
CASSLYRGRNEQYF
TGCGCCAGCAGCTTGTACAGGGGAAGGAACGAGCAGTACTTC
>TRBJ2-1|-|TRBD1|TRBV6-1
CASIPDRGTYNEQFF
TGTGCCAGCATTCCGGACAGGGGGACCTACAATGAGCAGTTCTTC
>TRBJ2-7|-|TRBD1|TRBV29-1
CSARQGAYEQYF
TGCAGCGCAAGACAGGGAGCCTACGAGCAGTACTTC
>TRBJ1-1|-|-|TRBV18
CASSNSPMNTEAFF
TGTGCCAGCTCAAACAGTCCTATGAACACTGAAGCTTTCTTT
>TRBJ1-4|-|-|TRBV7-2
CASSLGRGPTNEKLFF
TGTGCCAGCAGCTTAGGCCGCGGCCCAACTAATGAAAAACTGTTTTTT
>TRBJ1-2|-|-|TRBV6-5
CASSSPLSREGYTF
TGTGCCAGCAGTTCGCCGCTTTCAAGGGAGGGCTACACCTTC
>TRBJ1-1|-|-|TRBV11-2
CASSLARVDTEAFF
TGTGCCAGCAGCTTAGCCAGGGTGGACACTGAAGCTTTCTTT
>TRBJ1-5|-|-|TRBV6-1
CASTVAGPNQPQHF
TGTGCCAGCACGGTGGCAGGGCCTAATCAGCCCCAGCATTTT
>TRBJ1-6|-|-|TRBV5-4
CASSLDRANSPLHF
TGTGCCAGCAGCTTGGACAGGGCTAATTCACCCCTCCACTTT
>TRBJ1-1|-|-|TRBV29-1
CSVQQGPRRTEAFF
TGCAGCGTTCAACAGGGACCTCGGAGGACTGAAGCTTTCTTT
>TRBJ2-6|-|TRBD1|TRBV9
CASNRGSGANVLTF
TGTGCCAGCAACAGGGGTTCTGGGGCCAACGTCCTGACTTTC
>TRBJ2-1|-|TRBD2|TRBV9
CASSVGGLNHNEQFF
TGTGCCAGCAGCGTGGGGGGACTAAACCACAATGAGCAGTTCTTC
>TRBJ2-3|-|-|TRBV6-5
CASSRGLDTQYF
TGTGCCAGCAGTAGGGGCTTAGATACGCAGTATTTT
>TRBJ1-2|-|-|TRBV6-5
CASRDRYYNYGYTF
TGTGCCAGCAGGGACAGATACTATAACTATGGCTACACCTTC
>TRBJ2-3|-|TRBD2|TRBV10-1
CASSGTRIIDTQYF
TGCGCCAGCAGTGGGACTAGGATTATAGATACGCAGTATTTT
>TRBJ2-7|-|-|TRBV2
CASSEQGWRSSYEQYF
TGTGCCAGCAGTGAACAAGGTTGGAGAAGCTCCTACGAGCAGTACTTC
>TRBJ2-1|-|TRBD2|TRBV7-2
CASSLGGLAYEQFF
TGTGCCAGCAGCTTAGGGGGACTAGCGTATGAGCAGTTCTTC
>TRBJ2-1|-|TRBD2|TRBV13
CASSLTSGRAYSSYNEQFF
TGTGCCAGCAGCTTAACTAGCGGGAGGGCCTATAGTTCCTACAATGAGCAGTTCTTC
>TRBJ2-3|-|TRBD1|TRBV10-3
CAISESSGGPDTQYF
TGTGCCATCAGTGAGTCCTCAGGGGGCCCAGATACGCAGTATTTT
>TRBJ2-1|-|TRBD2|TRBV7-2
CASSRSLAGGYNEQFF
TGTGCCAGCAGCCGATCACTAGCGGGGGGCTACAATGAGCAGTTCTTC
>TRBJ2-3|-|-|TRBV5-5
CASSLESGFTDTQYF
TGTGCCAGCAGCTTGGAATCGGGGTTCACAGATACGCAGTATTTT
>TRBJ1-2|-|TRBD1|TRBV7-8
CASSFTTGTGLLYGYTF
TGTGCCAGCAGCTTTACCACCGGGACAGGGCTTCTCTATGGCTACACCTTC
>TRBJ2-7|-|TRBD1|TRBV28
CASSSDRVREQYF
TGTGCCAGCAGTTCCGACAGGGTACGCGAGCAGTACTTC
>TRBJ1-1|-|-|TRBV30
CAWSWTARGTEAFF
TGTGCCTGGAGTTGGACAGCGAGGGGCACTGAAGCTTTCTTT
>TRBJ1-5|-|-|TRBV27
CASRRVGSNQPQHF
TGTGCCAGCAGGAGGGTCGGAAGCAATCAGCCCCAGCATTTT